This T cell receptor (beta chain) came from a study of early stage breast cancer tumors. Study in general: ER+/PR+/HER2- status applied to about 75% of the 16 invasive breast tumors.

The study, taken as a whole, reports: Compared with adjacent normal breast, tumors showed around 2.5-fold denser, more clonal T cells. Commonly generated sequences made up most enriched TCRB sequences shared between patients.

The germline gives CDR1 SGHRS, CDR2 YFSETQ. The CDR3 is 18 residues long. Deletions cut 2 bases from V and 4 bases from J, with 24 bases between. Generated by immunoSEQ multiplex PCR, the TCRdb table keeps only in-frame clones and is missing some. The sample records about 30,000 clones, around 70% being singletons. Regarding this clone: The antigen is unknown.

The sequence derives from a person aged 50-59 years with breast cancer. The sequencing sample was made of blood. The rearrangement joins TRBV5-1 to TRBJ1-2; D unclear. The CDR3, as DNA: TGCGCCAGCAGCTTCGACGAAACCGGGAGAGAGTTAGGCTATGGCTACACCTTC. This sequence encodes CASSFDETGRELGYGYTF.